The 11 T cell receptor beta chains in this list originate from one sample, sequenced in a study of technical replicates of blood from a few donors (dated 2017 in TCRdb). Receptors were amplified or captured by the immunoSEQ multiplex PCR assay. The clones in this table, taken by TCRdb from immuneACCESS, are in-frame only. Not every clone is retained; where verified, under half of the shortfall comes from an unresolved V gene, and the cause of the rest is unknown. This sample holds around 63,000 clones; 95% to 98% were observed only once. The biggest ten clones account for around 0.15% of the sample. Sample: T cells isolated from PBMCs. These receptors were taken from a human donor in good health.

The chain recombines TRBV4-2 with TRBJ1-1, with 7 bases matching TRBD1. The CDR3 consists of 14 residues. Germline CDR1 is LGHNA and CDR2 is YNFKEQ. V trimming: 4 bases; J trimming: 4 bases; junction bases outside the gene matches: 6. CDR3 amino acids: CASSPRGLGTEAFF. The CDR3 nucleotides are TGTGCCAGCAGCCCTAGGGGGCTAGGCACTGAAGCTTTCTTT.

The V and J genes are TRBV11-2 and TRBJ1-1; D is unclear. The CDR3 consists of 14 residues. The germline V gene has CDR1 SGHAT and CDR2 FQNNGV. The ends were cut back, 5 bases at V and 8 bases at J, with 18 bases in the middle. This CDR3 reads CASSLRVGVAEAFF. DNA of the CDR3: TGTGCCAGCAGCCTGCGGGTTGGGGTAGCCGAAGCTTTCTTT.

This clone is a singleton in its sample. Other DNA sequences within the sample encode an identical CDR3. The chain uses TRBV19 and TRBJ2-7; perhaps TRBD1 as D (5 bases). CDR3 size: 13 residues. The ends were cut back, 3 bases at V and 2 bases at J, with 8 bases in the middle. Germline-derived CDR1 and CDR2 are LNHDA and SQIVND (reference sequence). This chain's CDR3 is CASSMTDTYEQYF. The CDR3 DNA reads as TGTGCCAGTAGTATGACAGACACCTACGAGCAGTACTTC.

This clone has a single count. This chain joins TRBV4-2 and TRBJ2-1; TRBD1 matches 9 bases. Germline values: CDR1 LGHNA, CDR2 YNFKEQ. J lost 7 bases, V lost 0 bases, and 7 bases had no gene match. The CDR3 has 16 residues. CDR3 residues: CASSQEEGQGRNEQFF. The DNA of the CDR3 is TGTGCCAGCAGCCAAGAAGAGGGACAGGGCCGAAATGAGCAGTTCTTC.

J is TRBJ2-3 and V is TRBV7-9; 9 bases align to TRBD1. The CDR3 runs to 16 residues. J lost 3 bases, V lost 3 bases, and 7 bases had no gene match. CDR1 SEHNR and CDR2 FQNEAQ come from the germline V gene (reference sequence). CDR3 coding DNA: TGTGCCAGCAGCTTTATTGGACAGGGGTCAACAGATACGCAGTATTTT. It codes for CASSFIGQGSTDTQYF.

J is TRBJ2-7 and V is TRBV27; 10 nucleotides align to TRBD2. The CDR3 has 14 amino acids. The junction had 7 bases not matched to a gene; V was cut back by 8 bases and J by 3 bases. Germline V gene sequence: CDR1 MNHEY, CDR2 SMNVEV (reference sequence). The CDR3 sequence is CASGVSGRYYEQYF. CDR3 coding DNA: TGTGCCAGCGGGGTTAGCGGGAGGTACTACGAGCAGTACTTC.

A single count supports this clone. This chain links TRBV15 with TRBJ1-4, with a possible D match to TRBD1 (5 bases). The V and J ends lost 2 bases and 8 bases respectively, with 15 bases between them. Germline V lookup: CDR1 LNHNV, CDR2 YYDKDF (reference sequence). The CDR3 sequence is 15 residues long. The CDR3 sequence: CATSRPGGIGEKLFF. The CDR3 DNA reads as TGTGCCACCAGCAGACCCGGGGGTATAGGCGAAAAACTGTTTTTT.

The chain recombines TRBV19 with TRBJ1-6; D call uncertain. CDR1 and CDR2 (germline): LNHDA, SQIVND (reference sequence). The CDR3 is 14 residues long. The V and J ends lost 6 bases and 0 bases respectively, with 6 bases between them. This chain's CDR3 is CASRESSYNSPLHF. Written as DNA, the CDR3 is TGTGCCAGTAGGGAGAGCTCCTATAATTCACCCCTCCACTTT.

This clone came up once. CDR3 protein: CASSYGARADGYTF. CDR3 sequence (DNA): TGTGCCAGCAGTTACGGGGCCCGTGCGGATGGCTACACCTTC. The rearrangement uses TRBV6-5 and TRBJ1-2; a weak D match, TRBD1 (5 bases). There are 14 residues in the CDR3. The germline CDR1 and CDR2 sequences are MNHEY and SVGAGI. V shed 2 bases and J shed 6 bases, with 13 bases lying between them.

This chain joins TRBV13 and TRBJ1-1, with a tentative D call TRBD1 (5 bases). The CDR3 is 14 amino acids. V lost 5 bases and J 1 base, leaving 11 bases between the germline ends. Germline V gene sequence: CDR1 PRHDT, CDR2 FYEKMQ (reference sequence). CDR3 amino acids: CASSPNTGNTEAFF. The CDR3 bases are TGTGCCAGCAGCCCCAATACAGGGAACACTGAAGCTTTCTTT.

The genes are TRBV28 and TRBJ2-2, with D possibly matching TRBD1 (6 bases). The germline gives CDR1 MDHEN, CDR2 SYDVKM. Trimming pared 8 bases from V and 0 bases from J, leaving 7 bases between. CDR3 length: 13 residues. CDR3 bases: TGTGCCAGCGGGGACACGAACACCGGGGAGCTGTTTTTT. It specifies CASGDTNTGELFF.